These 7 T cell receptor beta chains were all obtained from the same sample, sequenced in a study of Ad26.COV2.S vaccination and SARS-CoV-2 variants. The data were produced by immunoSEQ multiplex PCR, yet TCRdb's version contains in-frame clones alone and is incomplete. In the table there are 350,000 to 500,000 clones, more than 80% of which are singletons. Treatment in this sample: some 19 received Ad26.COV2.S at low or high dose, single or two shots; several received placebo; per-sample allocation not given. Day 63 after the first injection of vaccine or placebo was the sampling time. Here the sequenced sample was peripheral blood, taken in a trial of Ad26.COV2.S vaccine versus placebo. The receptor set was obtained from a person aged 18-65 years who received the Ad26.COV2.S COVID-19 vaccine or a placebo.

The chain uses TRBV30 and TRBJ2-7; 12 nucleotides align to TRBD2. Germline V CDR1 and CDR2: GTSNPN, SVGIG (reference sequence). J was trimmed by 0 bases and V by 5 bases; bases with no gene match: 8. This CDR3 has 16 amino acids. The CDR3 here is CAWDLGLAGSSYEQYF. The DNA of the CDR3 is TGTGCCTGGGACCTCGGACTAGCGGGAAGCTCCTACGAGCAGTACTTC.

The chain couples TRBV29-1 to TRBJ2-3, with 9 bases matching TRBD1. Unmatched junction bases numbered 6, after V lost 7 bases and J lost 4 bases. CDR1 and CDR2 from the germline V gene are SQVTM and ANQGSEA. The CDR3 contains 13 residues. The CDR3 here is CSAGQGGADTQYF. In DNA, the CDR3 is TGCAGCGCGGGACAGGGTGGAGCAGATACGCAGTATTTT.

This chain connects TRBV19 to TRBJ2-5; 8 nucleotides line up with TRBD1. The CDR3 loop spans 15 amino acids. J was trimmed by 4 bases and V by 3 bases; bases with no gene match: 7. Germline V gene lookup returns CDR1 LNHDA and CDR2 SQIVND (reference sequence). CDR3 sequence: CASSIRQGRTETQYF. CDR3 nucleotides: TGTGCCAGTAGTATCCGACAGGGGCGGACAGAGACCCAGTACTTC.

This chain links TRBV7-9 with TRBJ1-1; D call uncertain. The germline V and J ends were trimmed by 0 bases and 6 bases, with 8 bases remaining between them. In germline, CDR1 is SEHNR, CDR2 FQNEAQ (reference sequence). The CDR3 is 13 residues long. The DNA of the CDR3 is TGTGCCAGCAGCTTAGCTTTGCGCCCTGAAGCTTTCTTT. This codes for CASSLALRPEAFF.

The chain has TRBV28 and TRBJ1-2; maybe TRBD1 (5 bases). Per the germline V gene, CDR1 is MDHEN and CDR2 is SYDVKM. The CDR3 has 13 amino acids. V lost 3 bases to trimming and J lost 6 bases, with 11 bases between them. CDR3 region: CASSLSTVDGYTF. As DNA, the CDR3 is TGTGCCAGCAGTTTGTCGACAGTCGATGGCTACACCTTC.

V gene TRBV28 combines with J gene TRBJ1-4; D gene ambiguous. Germline values: CDR1 MDHEN, CDR2 SYDVKM. V was pared by 10 bases and J by 8 bases, with 20 bases between. The CDR3 is 14 residues long. CDR3: CATNLGRYREKLFF. As DNA, the CDR3 is TGTGCCACCAATCTCGGACGGTATCGCGAAAAACTGTTTTTT.

The chain recombines TRBV7-9 with TRBJ2-3, with 7 positions matching TRBD1. Germline trimming cut 5 bases from V and 4 bases from J; bases unmatched to any gene: 9. Germline CDR1 reads SEHNR; CDR2 reads FQNEAQ (reference sequence). The CDR3 totals 15 residues. CDR3 in amino acids: CASSPLNRGSDTQYF. The CDR3 coding sequence is TGTGCCAGCAGCCCGCTGAACAGGGGATCAGATACGCAGTATTTT.